This T cell receptor beta chain was retrieved from a study of blood T cell repertoires in COVID-19. The method was immunoSEQ multiplex PCR; TCRdb's version includes in-frame clones alone and lacks a portion of them. The sample yields around 200,000 clones, approximately 86% seen once. The sequence derives from a man aged 40-49 years with acute or convalescent COVID-19. The specimen sequenced was peripheral blood.

This CDR3 reads CASSFSGTGITGELFF. The CDR3 region has the DNA TGTGCCAGTAGTTTTTCCGGGACAGGGATCACCGGGGAGCTGTTTTTT. This chain connects TRBV19 to TRBJ2-2, with 9 bases that match TRBD1. Per germline, CDR1 LNHDA and CDR2 SQIVND (reference sequence). With V trimmed by 5 bases and J by 4 bases, 8 bases remained unmatched. The CDR3 totals 16 residues.